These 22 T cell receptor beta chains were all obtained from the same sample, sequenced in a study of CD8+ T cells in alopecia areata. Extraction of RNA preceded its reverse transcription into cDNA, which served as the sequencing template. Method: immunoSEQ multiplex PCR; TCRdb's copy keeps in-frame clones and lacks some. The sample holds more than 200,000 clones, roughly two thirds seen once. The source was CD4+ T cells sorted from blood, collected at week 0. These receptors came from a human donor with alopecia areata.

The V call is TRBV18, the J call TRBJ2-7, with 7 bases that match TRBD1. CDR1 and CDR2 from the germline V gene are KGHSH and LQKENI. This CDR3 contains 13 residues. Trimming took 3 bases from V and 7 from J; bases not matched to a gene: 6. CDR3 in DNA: TGTGCCAGCTCACCGACAGGGCCGGTAGAGCAGTACTTC. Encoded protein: CASSPTGPVEQYF. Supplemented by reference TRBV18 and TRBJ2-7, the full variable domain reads NAGVMQNPRHLVRRRGQEARLRCSPMKGHSHVYWYRQLPEEGLKFMVYLQKENIIDESGMPKERFSAEFPKEGPSILRIQQVVRGDSAAYFCASSPTGPVEQYFGPGTRLTVT.

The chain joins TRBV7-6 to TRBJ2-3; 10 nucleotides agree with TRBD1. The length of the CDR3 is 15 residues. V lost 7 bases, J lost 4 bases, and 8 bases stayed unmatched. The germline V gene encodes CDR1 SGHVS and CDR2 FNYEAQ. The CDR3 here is CASTLGGQGADTQYF. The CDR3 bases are TGTGCCAGCACCCTGGGAGGACAGGGGGCAGATACGCAGTATTTT.

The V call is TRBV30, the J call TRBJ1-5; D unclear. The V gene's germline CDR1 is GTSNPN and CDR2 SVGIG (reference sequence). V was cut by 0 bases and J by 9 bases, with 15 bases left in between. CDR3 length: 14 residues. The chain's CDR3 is CAWSVGQKFAPQHF. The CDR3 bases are TGTGCCTGGAGTGTAGGGCAGAAGTTCGCGCCCCAGCATTTT.

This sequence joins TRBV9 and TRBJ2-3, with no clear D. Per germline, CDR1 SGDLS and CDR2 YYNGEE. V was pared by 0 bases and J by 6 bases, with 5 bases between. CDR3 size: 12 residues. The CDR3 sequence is CASSVASDTQYF. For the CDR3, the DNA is TGTGCCAGCAGCGTAGCTAGTGATACGCAGTATTTT.

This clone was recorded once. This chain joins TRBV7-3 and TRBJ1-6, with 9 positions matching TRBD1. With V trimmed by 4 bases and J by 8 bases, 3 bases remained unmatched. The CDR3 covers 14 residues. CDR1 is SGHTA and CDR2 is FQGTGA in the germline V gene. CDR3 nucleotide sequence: TGTGCCAGCAGCTCTGGGGACAGGGATTCACCCCTCCACTTT. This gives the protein CASSSGDRDSPLHF.

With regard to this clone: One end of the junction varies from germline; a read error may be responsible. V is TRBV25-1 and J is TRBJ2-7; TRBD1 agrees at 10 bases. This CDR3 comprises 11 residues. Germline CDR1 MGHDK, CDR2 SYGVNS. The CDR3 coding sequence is TGTGCCAGCAGTGAAGGGACAGGGGCCTTCTTC. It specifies CASSEGTGAFF.

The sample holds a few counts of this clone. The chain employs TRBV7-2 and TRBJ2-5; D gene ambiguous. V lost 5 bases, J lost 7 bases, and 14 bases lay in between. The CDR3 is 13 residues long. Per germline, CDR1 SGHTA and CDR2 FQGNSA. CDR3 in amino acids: CASSPATPGTQYF. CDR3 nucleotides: TGTGCCAGCAGCCCGGCTACCCCGGGGACCCAGTACTTC.

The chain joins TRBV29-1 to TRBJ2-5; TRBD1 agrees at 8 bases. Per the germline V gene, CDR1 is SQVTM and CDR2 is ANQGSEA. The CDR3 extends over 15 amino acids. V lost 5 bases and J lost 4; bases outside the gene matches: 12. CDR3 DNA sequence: TGCAGCGTTTCTGATGACAGGGGAGTTGGAGAGACCCAGTACTTC. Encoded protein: CSVSDDRGVGETQYF. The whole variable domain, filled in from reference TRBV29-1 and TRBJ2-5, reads SAVISQKPSRDICQRGTSLTIQCQVDSQVTMMFWYRQQPGQSLTLIATANQGSEATYESGFVIDKFPISRPNLTFSTLTVSNMSPEDSSIYLCSVSDDRGVGETQYFGPGTRLLVL.

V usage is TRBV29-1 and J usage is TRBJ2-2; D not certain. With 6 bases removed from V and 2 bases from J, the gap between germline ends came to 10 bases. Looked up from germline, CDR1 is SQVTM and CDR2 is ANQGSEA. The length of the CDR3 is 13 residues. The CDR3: CSVAHTNTGELFF. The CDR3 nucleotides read TGCAGCGTGGCTCACACTAACACCGGGGAGCTGTTTTTT.

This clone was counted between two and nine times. CDR3 sequence (DNA): TGTGCCAGCAGCGCGAGACAGGCCTCTGGAAACACCATATATTTT. This gives the protein CASSARQASGNTIYF. This chain links TRBV9 with TRBJ1-3, with TRBD1 as a possible D gene (6 bases). Deletions cut 3 bases from V and 0 bases from J, with 10 bases between. The germline gives CDR1 SGDLS, CDR2 YYNGEE. The CDR3 extends over 15 amino acids.

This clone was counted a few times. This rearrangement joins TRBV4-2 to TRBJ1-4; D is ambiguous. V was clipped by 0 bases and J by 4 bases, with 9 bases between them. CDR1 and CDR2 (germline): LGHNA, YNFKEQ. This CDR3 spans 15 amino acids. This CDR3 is CASSQEGSINEKLFF. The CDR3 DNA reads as TGTGCCAGCAGCCAAGAGGGCAGCATTAATGAAAAACTGTTTTTT.

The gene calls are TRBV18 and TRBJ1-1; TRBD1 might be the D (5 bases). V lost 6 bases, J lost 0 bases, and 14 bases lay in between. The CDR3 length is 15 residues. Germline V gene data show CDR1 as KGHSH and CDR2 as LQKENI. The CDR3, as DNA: TGTGCCAGCTCCCAGGGAGCGGGGATGAACACTGAAGCTTTCTTT. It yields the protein CASSQGAGMNTEAFF.

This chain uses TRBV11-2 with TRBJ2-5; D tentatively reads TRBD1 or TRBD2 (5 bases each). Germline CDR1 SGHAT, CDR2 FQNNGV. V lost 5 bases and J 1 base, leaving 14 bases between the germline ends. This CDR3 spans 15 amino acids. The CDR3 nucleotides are TGTGCCAGCAGCCAGGGTTGGAGGTTCCAAGAGACCCAGTACTTC. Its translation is CASSQGWRFQETQYF.

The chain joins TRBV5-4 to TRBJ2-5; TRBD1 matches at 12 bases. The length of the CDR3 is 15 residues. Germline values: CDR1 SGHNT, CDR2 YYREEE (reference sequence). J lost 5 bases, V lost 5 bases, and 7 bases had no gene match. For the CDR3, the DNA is TGTGCCAGCAGGACCGGGACAGGGGGCGGGGAGACCCAGTACTTC. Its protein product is CASRTGTGGGETQYF.

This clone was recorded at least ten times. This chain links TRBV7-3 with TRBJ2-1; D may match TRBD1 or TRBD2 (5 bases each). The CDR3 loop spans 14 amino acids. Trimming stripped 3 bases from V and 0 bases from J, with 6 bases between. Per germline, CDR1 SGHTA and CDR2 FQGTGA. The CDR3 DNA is TGTGCCAGCAGCTTTGGGGGCTCCTACAATGAGCAGTTCTTC. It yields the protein CASSFGGSYNEQFF.

The DNA of the CDR3 is TGTGCCAGCAGCTTAGGCGGGACCCAGTACTTC. Protein: CASSLGGTQYF. The rearrangement links TRBV7-6 to TRBJ2-5; D ambiguous. This CDR3 is built from 11 residues. Per the germline V gene, CDR1 is SGHVS and CDR2 is FNYEAQ. Trimming took off 1 base at V and 7 bases at J, with 4 bases between the two ends. Looking up the rest from reference TRBV7-6 and TRBJ2-5 gives the full variable domain: GAGVSQSPRYKVTKRGQDVALRCDPISGHVSLYWYRQALGQGPEFLTYFNYEAQQDKSGLPNDRFSAERPEGSISTLTIQRTEQRDSAMYRCASSLGGTQYFGPGTRLLVL.

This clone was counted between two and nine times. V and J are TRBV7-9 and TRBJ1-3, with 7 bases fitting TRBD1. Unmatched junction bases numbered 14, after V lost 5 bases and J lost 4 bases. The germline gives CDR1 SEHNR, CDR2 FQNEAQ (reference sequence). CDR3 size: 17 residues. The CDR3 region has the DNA TGTGCCAGCAGCCATCACCTTCGACAGGGCACCGGAAACACCATATATTTT. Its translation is CASSHHLRQGTGNTIYF. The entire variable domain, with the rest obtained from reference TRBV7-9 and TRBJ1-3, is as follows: DTGVSQNPRHKITKRGQNVTFRCDPISEHNRLYWYRQTLGQGPEFLTYFQNEAQLEKSRLLSDRFSAERPKGSFSTLEIQRTEQGDSAMYLCASSHHLRQGTGNTIYFGEGSWLTVV.

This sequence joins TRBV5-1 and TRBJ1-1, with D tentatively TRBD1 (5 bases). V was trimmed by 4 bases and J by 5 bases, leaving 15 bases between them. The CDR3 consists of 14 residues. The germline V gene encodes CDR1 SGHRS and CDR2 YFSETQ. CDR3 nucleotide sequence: TGCGCCAGCAGCGGGGGACCTCAAGGGACTGAAGCTTTCTTT. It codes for CASSGGPQGTEAFF.

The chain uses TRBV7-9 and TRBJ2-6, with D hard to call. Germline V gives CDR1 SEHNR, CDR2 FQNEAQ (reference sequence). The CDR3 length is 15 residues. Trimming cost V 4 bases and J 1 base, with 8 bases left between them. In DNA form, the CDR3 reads TGTGCCAGCAGCTCCCCGCTTTCTGGGGCCAACGTCCTGACTTTC. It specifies CASSSPLSGANVLTF. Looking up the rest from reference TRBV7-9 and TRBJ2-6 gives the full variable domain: DTGVSQNPRHKITKRGQNVTFRCDPISEHNRLYWYRQTLGQGPEFLTYFQNEAQLEKSRLLSDRFSAERPKGSFSTLEIQRTEQGDSAMYLCASSSPLSGANVLTFGAGSRLTVL.

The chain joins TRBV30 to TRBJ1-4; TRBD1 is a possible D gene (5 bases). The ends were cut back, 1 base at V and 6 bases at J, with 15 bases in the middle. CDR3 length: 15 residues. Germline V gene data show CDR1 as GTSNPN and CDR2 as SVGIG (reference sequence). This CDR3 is CAWSAPTGVDEKLFF. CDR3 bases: TGTGCCTGGAGTGCCCCCACAGGTGTCGATGAAAAACTGTTTTTT.

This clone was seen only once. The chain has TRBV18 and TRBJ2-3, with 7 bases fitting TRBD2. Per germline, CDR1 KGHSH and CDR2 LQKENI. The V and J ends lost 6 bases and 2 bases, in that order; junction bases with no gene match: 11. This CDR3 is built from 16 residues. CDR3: CASSTFGGGITDTQYF. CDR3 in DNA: TGTGCCAGCTCGACCTTTGGCGGGGGAATCACAGATACGCAGTATTTT.

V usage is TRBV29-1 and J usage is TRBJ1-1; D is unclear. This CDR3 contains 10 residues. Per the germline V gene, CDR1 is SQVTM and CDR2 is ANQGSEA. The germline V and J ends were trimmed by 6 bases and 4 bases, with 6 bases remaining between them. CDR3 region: CSVLVTEAFF. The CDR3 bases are TGCAGCGTCCTTGTCACTGAAGCTTTCTTT.